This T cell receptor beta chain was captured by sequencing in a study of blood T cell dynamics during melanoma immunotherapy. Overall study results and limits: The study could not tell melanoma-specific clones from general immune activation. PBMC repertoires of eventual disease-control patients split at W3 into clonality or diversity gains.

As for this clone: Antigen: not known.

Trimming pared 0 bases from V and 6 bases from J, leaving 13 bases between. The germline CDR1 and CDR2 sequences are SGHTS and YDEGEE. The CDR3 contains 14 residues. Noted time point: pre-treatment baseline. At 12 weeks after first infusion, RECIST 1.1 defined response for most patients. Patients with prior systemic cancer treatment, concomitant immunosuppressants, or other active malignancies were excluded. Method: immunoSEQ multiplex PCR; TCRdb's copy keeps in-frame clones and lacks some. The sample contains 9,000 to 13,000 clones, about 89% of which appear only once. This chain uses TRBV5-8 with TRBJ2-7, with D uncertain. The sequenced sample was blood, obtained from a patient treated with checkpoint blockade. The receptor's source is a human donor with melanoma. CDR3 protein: CASSLEASRTEQYF. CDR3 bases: TGTGCCAGCAGCTTGGAAGCCAGCCGGACCGAGCAGTACTTC.